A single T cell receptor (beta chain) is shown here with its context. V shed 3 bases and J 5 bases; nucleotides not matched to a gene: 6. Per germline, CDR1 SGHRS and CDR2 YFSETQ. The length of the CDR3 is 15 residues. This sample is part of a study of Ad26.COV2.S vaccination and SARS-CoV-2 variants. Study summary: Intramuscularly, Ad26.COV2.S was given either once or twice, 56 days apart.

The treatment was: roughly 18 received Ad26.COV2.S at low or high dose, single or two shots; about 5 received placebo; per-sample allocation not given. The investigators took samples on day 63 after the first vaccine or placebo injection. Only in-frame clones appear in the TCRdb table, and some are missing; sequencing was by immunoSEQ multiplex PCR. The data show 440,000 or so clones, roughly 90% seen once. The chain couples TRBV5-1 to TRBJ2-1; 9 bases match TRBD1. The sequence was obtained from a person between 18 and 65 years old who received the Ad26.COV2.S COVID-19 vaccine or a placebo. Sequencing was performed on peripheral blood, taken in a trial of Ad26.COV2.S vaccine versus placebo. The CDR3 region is CASSWRGTGNNEQFF. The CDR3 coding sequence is TGCGCCAGCAGCTGGAGGGGGACAGGGAACAATGAGCAGTTCTTC.